Listed here are 13 T cell receptor beta chains from one sample, sequenced in a study of blood T cell repertoires in acute mononucleosis (dated by TCRdb to 2020 to 2022). Reading the label with the study, this specimen's time point is: convalescence about 6 months (5-8 months) after acute presentation (visit 7). The library was prepared using the immunoSEQ multiplex PCR assay. Drawn from immuneACCESS, this table holds only the in-frame rearrangements with V and J called that TCRdb kept. Clones are partly lost; checked studies trace under half to an unresolved V gene and leave the rest unexplained. The sample table shows 850 to 900 clones, and about 28% are seen once. The ten largest make up roughly 57% of the sample. The starting material was EBV YVL epitope tetramer+ CD8+ T cells sorted from PBMCs, obtained during convalescence from infectious mononucleosis. Reading the label with the study, this specimen's cell subset or site is: CD8 T cells binding a tetramer with EBV BRLF1 109-117 peptide (YVL-BR). The receptors derive from a man between 18 and 29 years old with infectious mononucleosis caused by EBV.

Points on this clone: A far larger clone is one base from this, pointing to a likely read error. In nucleotides, the CDR3 is TGTGCCAGCAGTTTATCGCCTAGCGGCTGCGAGCAGTACTTC. It encodes CASSLSPSGCEQYF. The J gene is TRBJ2-7, the V gene TRBV27; TRBD2 matches at 7 bases. Germline values: CDR1 MNHEY, CDR2 SMNVEV (reference sequence). Losses at the gene ends were 0 bases for V and 6 bases for J; bases not matched to a gene: 5. The CDR3 is 14 residues long.

Turning to this clone: A far larger clone differs by one base, so this is likely a read error. This chain links TRBV6-1 with TRBJ2-3, with D hard to call. Germline CDR1 is MNHNS and CDR2 is SASEGT. V lost 8 bases and J 9 bases, leaving 24 bases between the germline ends. The length of the CDR3 is 15 residues. The DNA of the CDR3 is TGTGCCAGCGGTGCCCTACTTGGGTCAGCGTCGACGCAGTATTTT. This encodes CASGALLGSASTQYF.

On this clone: Mismatch with germline at one junction end may stem from a read error. V is TRBV6-5 and J is TRBJ2-3, with D perhaps matching TRBD1 (5 bases). The CDR3 is 15 amino acids. From germline, CDR1 is MNHEY and CDR2 SVGAGI. Here the CDR3 reads CACSALLGAASTQYF. Written as DNA, the CDR3 is TGTGCCTGCAGTGCCCTACTTGGGGCAGCGTCGACGCAGTATTTT.

This clone showed up just a few times. A far bigger clonotype differs at one base, so this is likely a read error. No DNA is shown, since the ends of the CDR3 on it are uncertain; the CDR3 is the one TCRdb lists. V is TRBV21-1 and J is TRBJ1-4. TRBV21-1 is a documented pseudogene. The CDR3 region is 16 residues in length, termini included. CDR3 residues: CASSEARLQLMKNCFF.

This clone appeared a few times. This probably arose from a read error, given a far larger clone one base away. The chain carries TRBV6-1 and TRBJ2-2; 7 positions match TRBD2. The CDR3 spans 14 residues. V lost 6 bases to trimming and J lost 5 bases; unmatched junction nucleotides: 6. The germline CDR1 and CDR2 sequences are MNHNS and SASEGT. CDR3 amino acids: CASRAWGGTGELFF. DNA of the CDR3: TGTGCCAGCAGAGCCTGGGGAGGGACCGGGGAGCTGTTTTTT.

The rearrangement links TRBV6-5 to TRBJ2-3, with D possibly being TRBD1 (5 bases). The CDR3 contains 15 residues. Between the trimmed V and J ends, which lost 5 bases and 10 bases, there was a span of 22 bases. Germline CDR1 MNHEY, CDR2 SVGAGI. The CDR3 DNA reads TGTGCCAGCAGTGCCCTACTTGGGTCAGGGTGGTCGCAGTATTTT. As protein: CASSALLGSGWSQYF.

This clone was seen many times. The V gene is TRBV28, the J gene TRBJ1-4; D is possibly TRBD1 (6 bases). The CDR3 is 10 residues long. Germline V gene lookup returns CDR1 MDHEN and CDR2 SYDVKM. V lost 9 bases to trimming and J lost 13 bases, with 12 bases between them. The CDR3 DNA reads TGTGCCAGTAACCTACAGGGACTGTTTTTT. It translates to CASNLQGLFF.

This clone has just a few counts. V gene TRBV6-5 combines with J gene TRBJ2-3; D gene ambiguous. Germline lookup yields CDR1 MNHEY and CDR2 SVGAGI. Trimming removed 11 bases at V and 9 bases at J, with 27 bases between. The CDR3 loop spans 15 amino acids. The DNA for the CDR3 is TGTGCCTGCTGTGCCCTACTTGGGTCAGCGTCGACGCAGTATTTT. Residues: CACCALLGSASTQYF.

In this sample, this clone turned up many times. J is TRBJ2-3 and V is TRBV13; D gene uncertain. CDR3 length equals 15 residues. Trimming took 5 bases from V and 4 from J, leaving 16 bases between them. Germline CDR1 PRHDT, CDR2 FYEKMQ (reference sequence). The CDR3 DNA reads TGTGCCAGCAGCCCCACGCTAGGCGGCGCAGATACGCAGTATTTT. Translated, it gives CASSPTLGGADTQYF.

This clone was found many times. This rearrangement joins TRBV6-1 to TRBJ2-7; 7 bases are a match to TRBD2. The CDR3 loop spans 14 amino acids. Germline V gene lookup returns CDR1 MNHNS and CDR2 SASEGT. V was clipped by 5 bases and J by 3 bases; unmatched bases: 7. CDR3 coding DNA: TGTGCCAGCAGTTTATCGCCTAGCGGCTACGAGCAGTACTTC. This translates into CASSLSPSGYEQYF.

Turning to this clone: A read error is the likely source, as a far larger clone sits one nucleotide away. The rearrangement uses TRBV5-4 and TRBJ2-6; D remains ambiguous. V gave up 4 bases and J gave up 2 bases, with 4 bases separating them. The CDR3 spans 13 residues. Germline loops: CDR1 SGHNT, CDR2 YYREEE (reference sequence). The CDR3 loop reads CASSPAGANVLTF. The CDR3 DNA reads as TGTGCCAGCAGCCCAGCTGGGGCCAACGTCCTGACTTTC.

As concerns this clone: The germline gene is not matched at one end of the junction; a read error may be the cause. The J gene is TRBJ2-5, the V gene TRBV6-1; D gene ambiguous. This CDR3 has 13 amino acids. Germline V CDR1 and CDR2: MNHNS, SASEGT. This chain's CDR3 is CATSDYGEETQYF. The CDR3 DNA sequence: TGTGCCACCAGTGATTATGGGGAAGAGACCCAGTACTTC.

This clone was found a few times. The V and J genes are TRBV27 and TRBJ2-7; 7 bases match TRBD2. The CDR3 is made up of 16 amino acids. Germline V CDR1 and CDR2: MNHEY, SMNVEV (reference sequence). Trimming at V came to 0 bases and at J to 3 bases, leaving 8 bases not matched to a gene. The CDR3 loop reads CASSLSIREALYEQYF. In DNA form, the CDR3 reads TGTGCCAGCAGTTTATCGATCCGGGAGGCTCTCTACGAGCAGTACTTC.